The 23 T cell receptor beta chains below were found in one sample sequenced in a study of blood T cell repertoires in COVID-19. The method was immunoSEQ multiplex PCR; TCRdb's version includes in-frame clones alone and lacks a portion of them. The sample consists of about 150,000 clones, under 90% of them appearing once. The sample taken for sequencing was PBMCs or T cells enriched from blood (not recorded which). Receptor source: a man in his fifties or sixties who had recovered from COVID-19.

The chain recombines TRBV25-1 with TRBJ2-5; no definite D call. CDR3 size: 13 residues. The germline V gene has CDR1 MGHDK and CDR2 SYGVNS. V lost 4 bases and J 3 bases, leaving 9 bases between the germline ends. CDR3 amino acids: CASSVGSKETQYF. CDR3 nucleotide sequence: TGTGCCAGCAGTGTGGGCAGCAAAGAGACCCAGTACTTC.

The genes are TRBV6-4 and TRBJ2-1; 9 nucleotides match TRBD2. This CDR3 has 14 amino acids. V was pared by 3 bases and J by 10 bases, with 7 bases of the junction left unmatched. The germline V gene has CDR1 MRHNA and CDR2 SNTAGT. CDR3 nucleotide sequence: TGTGCCAGCAGTGATTTAGCGGGGGTAGGGGAGCAGTTCTTC. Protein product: CASSDLAGVGEQFF.

In DNA, the CDR3 is TGCGCCAGCAGCTTGGAAGGGGGTTCCCTAGCTAACTATGGCTACACCTTC. Translating gives CASSLEGGSLANYGYTF. J is TRBJ1-2 and V is TRBV5-1, with D perhaps TRBD1 (6 bases). Per the germline V gene, CDR1 is SGHRS and CDR2 is YFSETQ. Trimming shortened V by 0 bases and J by 0 bases, and 15 bases separated the two germline ends. The CDR3 totals 17 residues. Drawing the rest from reference TRBV5-1 and TRBJ1-2, the complete variable domain is KAGVTQTPRYLIKTRGQQVTLSCSPISGHRSVSWYQQTPGQGLQFLFEYFSETQRNKGNFPGRFSGRQFSNSRSEMNVSTLELGDSALYLCASSLEGGSLANYGYTFGSGTRLTVV.

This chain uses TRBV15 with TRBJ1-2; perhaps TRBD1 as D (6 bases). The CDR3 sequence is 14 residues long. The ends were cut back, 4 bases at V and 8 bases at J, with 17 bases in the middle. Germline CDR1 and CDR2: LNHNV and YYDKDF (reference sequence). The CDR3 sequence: CATSTRTTGSGYTF. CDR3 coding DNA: TGTGCCACCAGCACTCGAACCACAGGGTCCGGCTACACCTTC. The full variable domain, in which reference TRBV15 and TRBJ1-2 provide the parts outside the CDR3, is DAMVIQNPRYQVTQFGKPVTLSCSQTLNHNVMYWYQQKSSQAPKLLFHYYDKDFNNEADTPDNFQSRRPNTSFCFLDIRSPGLGDTAMYLCATSTRTTGSGYTFGSGTRLTVV.

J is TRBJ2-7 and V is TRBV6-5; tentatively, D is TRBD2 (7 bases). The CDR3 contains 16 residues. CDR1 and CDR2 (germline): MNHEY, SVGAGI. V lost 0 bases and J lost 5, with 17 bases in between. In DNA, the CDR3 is TGTGCCAGCAGTTACTCGGGGGGGGCGCTTTCTAACGAGCAGTACTTC. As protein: CASSYSGGALSNEQYF.

Here the CDR3 reads CASSLGTQTSKSRAFF. CDR3 DNA: TGTGCCAGCAGCTTAGGGACACAAACCTCGAAAAGTAGAGCTTTCTTT. V is TRBV11-3 and J is TRBJ1-1; D possibly corresponds to TRBD1 (5 bases). CDR3 size: 16 residues. Germline V gene lookup returns CDR1 SGHNT and CDR2 YENEEA. V was trimmed by 1 base and J by 10 bases, leaving 22 bases between them.

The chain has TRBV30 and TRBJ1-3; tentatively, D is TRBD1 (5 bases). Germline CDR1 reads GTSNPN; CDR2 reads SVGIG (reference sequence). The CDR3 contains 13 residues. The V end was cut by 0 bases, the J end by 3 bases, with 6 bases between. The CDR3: CAWSVQVGNTIYF. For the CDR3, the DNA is TGTGCCTGGAGTGTACAGGTTGGAAACACCATATATTTT. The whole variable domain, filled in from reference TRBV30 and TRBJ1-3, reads SQTIHQWPATLVQPVGSPLSLECTVEGTSNPNLYWYRQAAGRGLQLLFYSVGIGQISSEVPQNLSASRPQDRQFILSSKKLLLSDSGFYLCAWSVQVGNTIYFGEGSWLTVV.

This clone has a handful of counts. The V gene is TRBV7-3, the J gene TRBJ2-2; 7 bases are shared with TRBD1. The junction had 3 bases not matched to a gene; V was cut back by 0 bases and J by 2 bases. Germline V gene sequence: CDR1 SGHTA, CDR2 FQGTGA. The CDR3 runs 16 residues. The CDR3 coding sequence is TGTGCCAGCAGCTTAACAGGGGGCCCTAACACCGGGGAGCTGTTTTTT. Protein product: CASSLTGGPNTGELFF.

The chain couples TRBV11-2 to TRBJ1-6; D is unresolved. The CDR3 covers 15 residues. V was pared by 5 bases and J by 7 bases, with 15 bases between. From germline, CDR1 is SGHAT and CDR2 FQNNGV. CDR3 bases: TGTGCCAGCAGCGCCGAGGGAACTCTCAATTCACCCCTCCACTTT. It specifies CASSAEGTLNSPLHF.

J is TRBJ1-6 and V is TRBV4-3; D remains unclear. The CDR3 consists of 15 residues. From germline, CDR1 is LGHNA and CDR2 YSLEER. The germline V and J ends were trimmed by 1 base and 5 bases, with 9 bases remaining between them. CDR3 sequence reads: CASSQGDTNNSPLHF. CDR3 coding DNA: TGCGCCAGCAGCCAAGGAGACACCAATAATTCACCCCTCCACTTT.

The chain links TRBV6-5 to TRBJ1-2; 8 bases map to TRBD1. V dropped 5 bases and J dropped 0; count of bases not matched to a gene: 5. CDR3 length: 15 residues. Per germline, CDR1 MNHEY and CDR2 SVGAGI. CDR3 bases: TGTGCCAGCAGTCGGGACAGGCGAGCTAACTATGGCTACACCTTC. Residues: CASSRDRRANYGYTF.

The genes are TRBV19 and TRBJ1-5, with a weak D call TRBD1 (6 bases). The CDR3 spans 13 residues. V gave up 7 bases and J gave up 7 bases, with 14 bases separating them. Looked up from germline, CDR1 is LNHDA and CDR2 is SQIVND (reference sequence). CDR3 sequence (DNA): TGTGCCAGTAATAAAAACAGGGACCAGCCCCAGCATTTT. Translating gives CASNKNRDQPQHF.

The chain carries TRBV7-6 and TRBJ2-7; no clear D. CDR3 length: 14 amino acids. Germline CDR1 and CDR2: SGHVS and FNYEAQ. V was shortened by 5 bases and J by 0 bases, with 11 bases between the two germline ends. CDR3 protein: CASSLDTFSYEQYF. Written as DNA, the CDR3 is TGTGCCAGCAGCCTAGACACATTCTCCTACGAGCAGTACTTC.

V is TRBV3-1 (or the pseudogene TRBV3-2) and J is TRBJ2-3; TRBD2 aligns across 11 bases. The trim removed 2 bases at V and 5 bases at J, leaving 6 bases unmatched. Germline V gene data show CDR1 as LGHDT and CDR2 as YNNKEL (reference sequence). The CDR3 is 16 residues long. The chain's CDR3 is CASSQNSGGAKDTQYF. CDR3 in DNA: TGTGCCAGCAGCCAAAATAGCGGGGGGGCCAAAGATACGCAGTATTTT.

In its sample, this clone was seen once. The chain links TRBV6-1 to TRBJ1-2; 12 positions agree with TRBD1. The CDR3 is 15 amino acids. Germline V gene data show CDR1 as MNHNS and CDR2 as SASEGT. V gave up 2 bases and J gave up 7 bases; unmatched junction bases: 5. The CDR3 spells CASSELGQGARGYTF. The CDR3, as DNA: TGTGCCAGCAGTGAATTGGGACAGGGGGCGCGTGGCTACACCTTC.

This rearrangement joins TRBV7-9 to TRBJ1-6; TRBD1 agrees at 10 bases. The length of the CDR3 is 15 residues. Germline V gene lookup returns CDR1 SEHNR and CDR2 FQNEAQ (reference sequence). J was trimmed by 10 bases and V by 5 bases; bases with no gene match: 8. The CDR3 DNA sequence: TGTGCCAGCAGCCTACCGGGACAGGGGAACTCACCCCTCCACTTT. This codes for CASSLPGQGNSPLHF.

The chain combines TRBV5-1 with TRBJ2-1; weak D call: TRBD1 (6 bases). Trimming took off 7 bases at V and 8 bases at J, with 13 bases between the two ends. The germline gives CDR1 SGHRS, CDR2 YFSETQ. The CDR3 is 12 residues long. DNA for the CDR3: TGCGCCAGCGGTCAGGGGTTCGATGAGCAGTTCTTC. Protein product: CASGQGFDEQFF.

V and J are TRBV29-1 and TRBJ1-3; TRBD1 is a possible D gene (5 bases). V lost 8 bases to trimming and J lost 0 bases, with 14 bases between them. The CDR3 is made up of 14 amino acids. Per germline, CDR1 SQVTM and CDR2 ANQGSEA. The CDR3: CSYKTDSSGNTIYF. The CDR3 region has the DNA TGCAGCTATAAGACAGACAGCTCTGGAAACACCATATATTTT.

The CDR3 is CASSSPRDRDYGYTF. CDR3 DNA: TGTGCCAGCAGCTCACCACGGGACAGGGACTATGGCTACACCTTC. The J gene is TRBJ1-2, the V gene TRBV5-4; 9 nucleotides align to TRBD1. Trimming at V came to 3 bases and at J to 3 bases, leaving 6 bases not matched to a gene. Germline CDR1 reads SGHNT; CDR2 reads YYREEE (reference sequence). The CDR3 sequence is 15 residues long.

The CDR3 DNA sequence: TGTGCCAGCAGACGGACAGGGGGCCCCGGCTACACCTTC. Protein product: CASRRTGGPGYTF. The chain is built from TRBV27 and TRBJ1-2; TRBD1 aligns across 11 bases. After removal of 6 bases from V and 8 bases from J, the junction contained 5 bases not matched to a gene. Germline lookup yields CDR1 MNHEY and CDR2 SMNVEV (reference sequence). This CDR3 comprises 13 residues.

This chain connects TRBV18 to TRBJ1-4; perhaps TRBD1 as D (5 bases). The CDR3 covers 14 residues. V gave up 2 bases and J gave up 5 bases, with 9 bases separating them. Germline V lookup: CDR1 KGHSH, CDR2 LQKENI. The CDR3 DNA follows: TGTGCCAGCTCACCAGACAGCTTGAATGAAAAACTGTTTTTT. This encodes CASSPDSLNEKLFF. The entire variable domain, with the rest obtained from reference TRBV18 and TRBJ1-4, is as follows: NAGVMQNPRHLVRRRGQEARLRCSPMKGHSHVYWYRQLPEEGLKFMVYLQKENIIDESGMPKERFSAEFPKEGPSILRIQQVVRGDSAAYFCASSPDSLNEKLFFGSGTQLSVL.

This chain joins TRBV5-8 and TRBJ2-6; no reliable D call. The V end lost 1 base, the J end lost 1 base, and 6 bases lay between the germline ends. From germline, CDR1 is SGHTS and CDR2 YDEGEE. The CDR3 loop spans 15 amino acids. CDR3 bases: TGTGCCAGCAGCTTGCGGAGTTCTGGGGCCAACGTCCTGACTTTC. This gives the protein CASSLRSSGANVLTF. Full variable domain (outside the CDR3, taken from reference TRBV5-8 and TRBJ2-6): EAGVTQSPTHLIKTRGQQATLRCSPISGHTSVYWYQQALGLGLQFLLWYDEGEERNRGNFPPRFSGRQFPNYSSELNVNALELEDSALYLCASSLRSSGANVLTFGAGSRLTVL.

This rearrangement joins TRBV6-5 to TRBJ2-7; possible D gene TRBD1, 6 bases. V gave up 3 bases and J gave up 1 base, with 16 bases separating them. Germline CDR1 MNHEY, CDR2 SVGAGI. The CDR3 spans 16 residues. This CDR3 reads CASSYSGPGTSYEQYF. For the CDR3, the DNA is TGTGCCAGCAGTTATTCCGGCCCCGGGACATCCTACGAGCAGTACTTC.